This TCR beta chain was profiled in a study of blood T cell repertoires in COVID-19. V was shortened by 5 bases and J by 8 bases, with 22 bases between the two germline ends. The CDR3 is 15 residues long. Per germline, CDR1 SGDLS and CDR2 YYNGEE. Only in-frame clones appear in the TCRdb table, and some are missing; sequencing was by immunoSEQ multiplex PCR. This table holds approximately 340,000 clones, approximately 88% found once. The chain links TRBV9 to TRBJ1-2; a possible D gene is TRBD1 (6 bases). Sequencing was performed on peripheral blood. The TCR comes from a man in his thirties or forties with COVID-19, enrolled during active disease. CDR3 amino acids: CASRYGGARATGYTF. CDR3 bases: TGTGCCAGCAGGTACGGGGGGGCCAGGGCGACCGGCTACACCTTC. The complete variable domain, with remaining parts taken from reference TRBV9 and TRBJ1-2, reads DSGVTQTPKHLITATGQRVTLRCSPRSGDLSVYWYQQSLDQGLQFLIQYYNGEERAKGNILERFSAQQFPDLHSELNLSSLELGDSALYFCASRYGGARATGYTFGSGTRLTVV.